This T cell receptor beta chain was obtained from a study of patients and donors after allogeneic stem cell transplantation. TCRdb reprocessed the RT-PCR reads via MiXCR and lists one record per CDR3 protein. The data show fewer than 25,000 distinct CDR3 sequences, 25% to 30% seen once. The germline gives CDR1 MGHRA, CDR2 YSYEKL. The CDR3 contains 14 residues. Trimming cost V 4 bases and J 3 bases, with 10 bases left between them. V usage is TRBV4-1 and J usage is TRBJ1-5, with D possibly matching TRBD1 (5 bases). The sequencing sample was made of blood, either unsorted or a sorted T cell fraction (not recorded which). The sequence derives from a human donor who was either an allogeneic HSCT recipient or a stem cell or donor lymphocyte infusion donor (not recorded which). It is not recorded whose cells these are; they may come from a transplant donor. The DNA of the CDR3 is TGCGCCAGCAGCCGAGACAGTTTCAATCAGCCCCAGCATTTT. It encodes CASSRDSFNQPQHF.